This T cell receptor (beta chain) was sequenced for a study of STAT5B mutations in CD4+ large granular lymphocyte leukemia. Findings and limits, study-wide: Without HLA matching, higher CD4+ than CD8+ T-LGLL clonality could reflect small sample size.

Original processing methods: Productive clonotypes were detectable down to 2.59 x 10-5 frequency. Some clones are missing from TCRdb's copy, which holds only in-frame ones; the method was immunoSEQ multiplex PCR. D and trimming were read from the DNA, whereas the V and J calls and clone size are those reported in that table. The sample records just under 4,000 clones, over 70% being singletons. Regarding this clone: As yet, its antigen is unknown.

This sequence originates from a man in his sixties with CD4+ T-cell large granular lymphocyte leukemia. The sequenced material came from PBMCs.

This chain's CDR3 is CASSPGTGAPQHF. The CDR3 DNA follows: TGTGCCAGCAGCCCCGGGACAGGGGCTCCCCAGCATTTT. The chain joins TRBV6-5 to TRBJ1-5; TRBD1 matches 10 bases. Unmatched junction bases numbered 6, after V lost 6 bases and J lost 10 bases. The CDR3 has 13 residues. Germline assignment: CDR1 MNHEY and CDR2 SVGAGI.